This TCR beta chain was retrieved from a study of blood T cell repertoires in COVID-19. Across the study: Acute-phase and convalescent COVID-19 samples originated in the United States, Italy and Spain. T cells, B-cell-depleted T cells, or PBMCs supplied cDNA or gDNA.

With V trimmed by 5 bases and J by 10 bases, 13 bases remained unmatched. Germline CDR1 and CDR2: LNHDA and SQIVND (reference sequence). CDR3 length: 14 amino acids. As processed by the authors: Reference gene primer amplification in the assay estimated nucleated cell counts. Repertoires were generated with immunoSEQ multiplex PCR, while TCRdb's copy carries only in-frame clones and drops some. V, J and clone size reflect that table, while D and trimming were determined from the DNA. The data show about 120,000 clones, 75% to 80% seen once. The source material was peripheral blood. This rearrangement joins TRBV19 to TRBJ1-1; 7 positions agree with TRBD1. This clonotype was obtained from a human donor in a cohort sampled during active COVID-19. CDR3 in DNA: TGTGCCAGTAGTGAGGGACAGCCCGGGTCTCGAGCTTTCTTT. It is translated as CASSEGQPGSRAFF.